Many counts were recorded for the clone carrying this T cell receptor beta chain. Its cognate antigen is unknown. Used for diagnoses were clinical symptoms, serum thyroxine and TRAb, thyroid ultrasound and orbital computed tomography. PBMCs were sourced from roughly 10 ml fresh peripheral blood. The data are from a study of T cells in Graves' hyperthyroidism and ophthalmopathy. Study findings and constraints: In the blood, most expanded thyroid clonotypes above 0.001 appeared as well. In simple terms, a model built on 13 V-J features told ophthalmopathy apart from stable hyperthyroidism.

V dropped 1 base and J dropped 2 bases, with 6 bases sitting between them. CDR1 is DFQATT, CDR2 SNEGSKA, per germline (reference sequence). The CDR3 runs 13 residues. The CDR3 regions of TCR beta were amplified from RNA transcripts. The HTBI primer set served for first-round RT-PCR of the TCR CDR3. Each CDR3 protein gets one entry after TCRdb re-called the multiplex PCR reads with MiXCR. The sample holds about 350,000 distinct CDR3 sequences, around 18% seen once. The source is a woman aged 40 to 55 with Graves' ophthalmopathy. The chain is built from TRBV20-1 and TRBJ1-5, with D perhaps TRBD1 (5 bases). Sample: blood. Here the CDR3 DNA reads TGCAGTGCTAGAGCCAGGGGCAATCAGCCCCAGCATTTT. It encodes CSARARGNQPQHF.